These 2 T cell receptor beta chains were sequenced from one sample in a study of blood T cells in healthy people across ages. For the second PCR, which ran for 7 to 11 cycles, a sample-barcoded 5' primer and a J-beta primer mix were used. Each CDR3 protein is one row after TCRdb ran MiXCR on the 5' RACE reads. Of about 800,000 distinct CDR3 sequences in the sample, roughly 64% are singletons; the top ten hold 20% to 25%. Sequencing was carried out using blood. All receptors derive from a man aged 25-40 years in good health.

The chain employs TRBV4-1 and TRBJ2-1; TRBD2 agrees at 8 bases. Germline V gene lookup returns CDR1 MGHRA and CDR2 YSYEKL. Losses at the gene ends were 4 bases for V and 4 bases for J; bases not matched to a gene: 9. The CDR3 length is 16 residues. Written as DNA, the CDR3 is TGCGCCAGCAGCCCCAGGAAACTAGCGGCTTACAATGAGCAGTTCTTC. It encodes CASSPRKLAAYNEQFF.

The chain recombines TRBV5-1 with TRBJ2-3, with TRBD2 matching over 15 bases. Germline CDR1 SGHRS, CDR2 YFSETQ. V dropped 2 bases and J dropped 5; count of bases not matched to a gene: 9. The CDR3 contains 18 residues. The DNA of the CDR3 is TGCGCCAGCAGCTTTGCCTGGACTAGCGGGGGGGCTGAAGATACGCAGTATTTT. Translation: CASSFAWTSGGAEDTQYF.